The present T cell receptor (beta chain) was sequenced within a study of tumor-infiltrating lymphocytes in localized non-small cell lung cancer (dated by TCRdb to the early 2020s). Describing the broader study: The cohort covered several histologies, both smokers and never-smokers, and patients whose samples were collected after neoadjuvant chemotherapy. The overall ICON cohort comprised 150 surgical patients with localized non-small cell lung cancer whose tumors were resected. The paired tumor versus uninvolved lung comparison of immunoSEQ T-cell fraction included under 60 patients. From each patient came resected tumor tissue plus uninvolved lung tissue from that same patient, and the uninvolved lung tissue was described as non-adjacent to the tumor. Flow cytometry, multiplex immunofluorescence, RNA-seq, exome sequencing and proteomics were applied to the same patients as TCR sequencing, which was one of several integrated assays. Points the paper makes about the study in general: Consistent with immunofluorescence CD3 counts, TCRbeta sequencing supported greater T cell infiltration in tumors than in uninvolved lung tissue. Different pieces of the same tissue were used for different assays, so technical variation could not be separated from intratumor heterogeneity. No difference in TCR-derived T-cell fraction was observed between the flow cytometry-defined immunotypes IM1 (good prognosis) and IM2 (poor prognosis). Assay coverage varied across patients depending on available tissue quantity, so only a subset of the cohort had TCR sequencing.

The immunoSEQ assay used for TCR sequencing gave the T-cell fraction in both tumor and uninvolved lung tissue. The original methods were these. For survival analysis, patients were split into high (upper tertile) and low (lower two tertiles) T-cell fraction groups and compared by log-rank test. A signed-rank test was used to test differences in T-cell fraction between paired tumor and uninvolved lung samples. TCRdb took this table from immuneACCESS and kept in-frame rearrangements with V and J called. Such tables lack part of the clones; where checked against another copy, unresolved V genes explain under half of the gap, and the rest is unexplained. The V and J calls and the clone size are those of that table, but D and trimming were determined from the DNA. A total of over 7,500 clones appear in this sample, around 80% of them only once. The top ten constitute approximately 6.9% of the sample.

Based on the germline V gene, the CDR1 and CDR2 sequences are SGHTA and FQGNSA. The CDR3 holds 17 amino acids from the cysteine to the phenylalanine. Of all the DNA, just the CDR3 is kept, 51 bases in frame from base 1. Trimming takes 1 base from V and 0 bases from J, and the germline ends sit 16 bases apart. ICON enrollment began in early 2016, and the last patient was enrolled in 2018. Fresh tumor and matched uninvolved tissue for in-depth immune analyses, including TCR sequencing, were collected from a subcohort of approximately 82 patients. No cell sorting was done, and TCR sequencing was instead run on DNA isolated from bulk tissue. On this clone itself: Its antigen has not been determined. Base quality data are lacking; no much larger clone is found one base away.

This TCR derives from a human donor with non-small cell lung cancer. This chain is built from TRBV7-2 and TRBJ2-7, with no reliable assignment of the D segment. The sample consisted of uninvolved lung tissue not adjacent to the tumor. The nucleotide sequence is TGTGCCAGCAGCTTAGTGTACGGGCCAGAGCTCTCCTACGAGCAGTACTTC. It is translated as CASSLVYGPELSYEQYF.